This is a list of T cell receptor beta chains from one sample in a study of T cell responses to AZD1222 COVID-19 vaccine. Assay used: immunoSEQ multiplex PCR; TCRdb lists only in-frame clones, some missing. The sample has 100,000 to 120,000 clones, about 85% seen once. Specimen: peripheral blood, collected on day 0 of AZD1222 vaccination. The receptors derive from an adult in good health. CDR3s include the opening cysteine and the closing phenylalanine or tryptophan. The D gene is left open where the match is weak. Size is omitted from some rows. Given values are once, few, many or a class for expanded clones.

j_gene	abundance	d_gene	v_gene	CDR3aa	CDR3nt
TRBJ2-1	.	.	TRBV7-6	CASSADVNEQFF	TGTGCCAGCAGCGCCGACGTCAATGAGCAGTTCTTC
TRBJ1-1	.	.	TRBV19	CASISDKANTEAFF	TGTGCCAGTATCTCGGACAAAGCCAACACTGAAGCTTTCTTT
TRBJ1-2	.	.	TRBV29-1	CSVEDRKYGYTF	TGCAGCGTTGAAGATCGGAAGTATGGCTACACCTTC
TRBJ1-1	.	.	TRBV7-8	CASSLNRANTEAFF	TGTGCCAGCAGCTTAAACAGAGCAAACACTGAAGCTTTCTTT
TRBJ1-5	.	.	TRBV7-3	CASSLNDGSYPQHF	TGTGCCAGCAGCTTAAATGACGGGAGTTACCCCCAGCATTTT
TRBJ1-1	.	.	TRBV19	CASRLGGANTEAFF	TGTGCCAGTAGGCTCGGTGGGGCGAACACTGAAGCTTTCTTT
TRBJ1-1	.	.	TRBV9	CASSVVEAVEAFF	TGTGCCAGCAGCGTAGTAGAGGCAGTTGAAGCTTTCTTT
TRBJ1-1	.	.	TRBV7-2	CASSLGGQAGEAFF	TGTGCCAGCAGCTTAGGCGGGCAGGCGGGTGAAGCTTTCTTT
TRBJ1-2	.	.	TRBV5-4	CASSLQGTGGYTF	TGTGCCAGCAGCCTTCAGGGGACGGGAGGCTACACCTTC
TRBJ1-1	.	.	TRBV11-3	CASSLGAVGTEAFF	TGTGCCAGCAGCTTAGGCGCGGTGGGGACTGAAGCTTTCTTT
TRBJ1-5	.	TRBD1	TRBV7-9	CASSPGDRRNQPQHF	TGTGCCAGCAGCCCCGGGGACAGGCGGAATCAGCCCCAGCATTTT
TRBJ2-7	.	TRBD2	TRBV20-1	CSASVKRGAYEQYF	TGCAGTGCTAGTGTGAAGCGGGGGGCCTACGAGCAGTACTTC
TRBJ2-6	.	.	TRBV10-1	CASSESRSGANVLTF	TGCGCCAGCAGTGAAAGTAGATCTGGGGCCAACGTCCTGACTTTC
TRBJ1-5	.	TRBD1	TRBV28	CASIPSGQGTQPQHF	TGTGCCAGCATTCCATCGGGACAGGGAACTCAGCCCCAGCATTTT
TRBJ2-7	.	TRBD1	TRBV7-8	CASSHSRTGGLEQYF	TGTGCCAGCAGCCACTCCCGGACAGGGGGACTCGAGCAGTACTTC
TRBJ1-1	.	.	TRBV18	CASSPRVAENTEAFF	TGTGCCAGCTCACCACGAGTCGCGGAGAACACTGAAGCTTTCTTT
TRBJ1-6	.	.	TRBV30	CAWSVGGPDNSPLHF	TGTGCCTGGAGTGTCGGGGGGCCCGATAATTCACCCCTCCACTTT
TRBJ1-2	once	TRBD1	TRBV5-1	CASRERTGGSYGYTF	TGCGCCAGCCGCGAACGGACAGGGGGGAGCTATGGCTACACCTTC
TRBJ1-5	.	.	TRBV6-1	CASSEGQTGYQPQHF	TGTGCCAGCAGTGAGGGGCAGACAGGCTATCAGCCCCAGCATTTT
TRBJ2-4	.	TRBD2	TRBV7-2	CASSPGGGENIQYF	TGTGCCAGCAGCCCGGGGGGAGGTGAAAACATTCAGTACTTC